This record concerns one TCR beta chain sequence. Germline CDR1 is MGHRA and CDR2 is YSYEKL. Trimming pared 2 bases from V and 6 bases from J, leaving 6 bases between. This CDR3 is 12 amino acids long. The data were taken from a study of cytomegalovirus exposure and HLA in healthy donors. Primers: 60 Vbeta forward and 13 Jbeta reverse. Sequencing was performed with immunoSEQ multiplex PCR; in TCRdb, only in-frame clones are kept and a portion is missing. This sample yields some 200,000 clones, of which around three quarters are seen a single time; approximately 1.8% belongs to the top ten. This chain connects TRBV4-1 to TRBJ2-3; D remains unclear. Material for sequencing was PBMCs. The TCR originated in a woman younger than 45 in good health and CMV-seronegative. The CDR3 DNA follows: TGCGCCAGCAGCCAACCTCGGGATACGCAGTATTTT. Its protein is CASSQPRDTQYF.